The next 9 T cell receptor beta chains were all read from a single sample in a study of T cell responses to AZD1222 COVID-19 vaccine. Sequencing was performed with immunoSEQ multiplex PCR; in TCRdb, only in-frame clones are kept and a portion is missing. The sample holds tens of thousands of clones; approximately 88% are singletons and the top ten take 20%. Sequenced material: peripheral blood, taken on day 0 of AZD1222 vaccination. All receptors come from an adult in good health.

This CDR3 is CASLRGHNEKLFF. In nucleotides, the CDR3 is TGTGCCAGTTTAAGGGGCCATAATGAAAAACTGTTTTTT. This sequence joins TRBV27 and TRBJ1-4; D is possibly TRBD1 (5 bases). This CDR3 contains 13 residues. V was trimmed by 9 bases and J by 4 bases, leaving 12 bases between them. Germline CDR1 is MNHEY and CDR2 is SMNVEV (reference sequence).

CDR3 sequence (DNA): TGTGCCAGCAGGAAAAGCGGGGGGGCAACAGATACGCAGTATTTT. Translating gives CASRKSGGATDTQYF. The J gene is TRBJ2-3, the V gene TRBV5-4, with 10 bases aligning to TRBD2. There are 15 residues in the CDR3. V was clipped by 5 bases and J by 3 bases; unmatched bases: 6. CDR1 and CDR2 (germline): SGHNT, YYREEE (reference sequence).

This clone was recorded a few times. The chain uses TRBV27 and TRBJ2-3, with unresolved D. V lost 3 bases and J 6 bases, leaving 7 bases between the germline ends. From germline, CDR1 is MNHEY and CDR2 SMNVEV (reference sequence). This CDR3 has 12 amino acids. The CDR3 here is CASSFLFDTQYF. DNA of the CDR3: TGTGCCAGCAGTTTCCTTTTCGATACGCAGTATTTT.

In nucleotides, the CDR3 is TGCGCCAGCAGCTTGGCTAGCGGAGACTACGAGCAGTACTTC. Amino acids: CASSLASGDYEQYF. The chain couples TRBV5-1 to TRBJ2-7; 7 positions agree with TRBD2. Per the germline V gene, CDR1 is SGHRS and CDR2 is YFSETQ. The CDR3 is 14 residues long. V was clipped by 0 bases and J by 3 bases; unmatched bases: 3.

The CDR3 here is CSASPGGGSNEQFF. The CDR3 DNA follows: TGCAGTGCTAGTCCGGGGGGAGGATCCAATGAGCAGTTCTTC. This sequence joins TRBV20-1 and TRBJ2-1, with 7 bases lining up with TRBD2. Per the germline V gene, CDR1 is DFQATT and CDR2 is SNEGSKA (reference sequence). The CDR3 loop spans 14 amino acids. Trimming at V came to 3 bases and at J to 6 bases, leaving 8 bases not matched to a gene.

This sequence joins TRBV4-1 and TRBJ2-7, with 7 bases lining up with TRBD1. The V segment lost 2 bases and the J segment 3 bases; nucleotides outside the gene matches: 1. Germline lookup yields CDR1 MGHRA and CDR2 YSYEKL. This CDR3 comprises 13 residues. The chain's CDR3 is CASSQNRGYEQYF. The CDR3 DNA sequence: TGCGCCAGCAGCCAAAACAGGGGCTACGAGCAGTACTTC.

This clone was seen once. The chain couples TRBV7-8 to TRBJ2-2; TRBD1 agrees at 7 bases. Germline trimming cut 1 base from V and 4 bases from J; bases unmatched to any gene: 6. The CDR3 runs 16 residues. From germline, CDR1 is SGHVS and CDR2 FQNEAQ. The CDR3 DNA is TGTGCCAGCAGCTTAGAGCCGAGGGGGCGCACCGGGGAGCTGTTTTTT. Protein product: CASSLEPRGRTGELFF.

In nucleotides, the CDR3 is TGTGCCAGCAGTATACGGACGGGGAATCAGCCCCAGCATTTT. It yields the protein CASSIRTGNQPQHF. The chain combines TRBV28 with TRBJ1-5; no reliable D call. Germline assignment: CDR1 MDHEN and CDR2 SYDVKM. The V end lost 5 bases, the J end lost 4 bases, and 12 bases lay between the germline ends. The CDR3 is 14 residues long. The complete variable domain, with remaining parts taken from reference TRBV28 and TRBJ1-5, reads DVKVTQSSRYLVKRTGEKVFLECVQDMDHENMFWYRQDPGLGLRLIYFSYDVKMKEKGDIPEGYSVSREKKERFSLILESASTNQTSMYLCASSIRTGNQPQHFGDGTRLSIL.

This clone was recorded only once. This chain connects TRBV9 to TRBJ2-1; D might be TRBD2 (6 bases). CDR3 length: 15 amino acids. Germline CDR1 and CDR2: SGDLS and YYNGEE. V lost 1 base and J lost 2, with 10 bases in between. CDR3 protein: CASSVLADTYNEQFF. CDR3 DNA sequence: TGTGCCAGCAGCGTATTAGCGGATACCTACAATGAGCAGTTCTTC.